Each of the 13 T cell receptor beta chains below was sequenced from the same sample in a study of shared clonotypes between healthy human individuals. Sequenced by immunoSEQ multiplex PCR; TCRdb stores in-frame clones only, minus some. Of about 2.1 million clones listed, 80% to 95% are singletons. Naive CD8 cells were CD45RO-negative, positively selected for CCR7, excluding terminally differentiated effector memory CD45RA+ cells. The specimen was naive CD8+ T cells from PBMCs. The receptor source for this set is a man younger than 35 in good health. Some clones in this sample may be carry-over from other donors' samples.

As regards this clone: The same CDR3 also results from other DNA sequences found in this sample. The rearrangement uses TRBV7-3 and TRBJ2-1, with D possibly being TRBD2 (6 bases). This CDR3 is built from 14 residues. V was cut by 2 bases and J by 7 bases, with 12 bases left in between. Germline V gene lookup returns CDR1 SGHTA and CDR2 FQGTGA. The CDR3 loop is CASSLSGRGNEQFF. The CDR3 coding sequence is TGTGCCAGCAGCTTATCGGGTCGGGGGAATGAGCAGTTCTTC.

This clone came up once. This chain links TRBV11-2 with TRBJ2-3; 13 bases map to TRBD2. The germline gives CDR1 SGHAT, CDR2 FQNNGV. The CDR3 length is 16 residues. V dropped 1 base and J dropped 5; count of bases not matched to a gene: 3. The CDR3 protein is CASSLGLAGGRDTQYF. The DNA of the CDR3 is TGTGCCAGCAGCTTAGGACTAGCGGGAGGAAGAGATACGCAGTATTTT.

This clone was seen only once. J is TRBJ2-5 and V is TRBV5-5; 9 bases fit TRBD2. The CDR3 consists of 17 residues. V lost 4 bases, J lost 2 bases, and 12 bases stayed unmatched. Germline CDR1 reads SGHKS; CDR2 reads YYEKEE (reference sequence). CDR3 in DNA: TGTGCCAGCAGCCAGGGCGGTAGCGGGGGTCTACAAGAGACCCAGTACTTC. Translating it yields CASSQGGSGGLQETQYF. Using reference TRBV5-5 and TRBJ2-5 for the parts outside the CDR3, the full variable domain is DAGVTQSPTHLIKTRGQQVTLRCSPISGHKSVSWYQQVLGQGPQFIFQYYEKEERGRGNFPDRFSARQFPNYSSELNVNALLLGDSALYLCASSQGGSGGLQETQYFGPGTRLLVL.

The gene calls are TRBV28 and TRBJ2-7; 10 nucleotides line up with TRBD2. This CDR3 region has 16 residues. V trimming: 2 bases; J trimming: 5 bases; junction bases outside the gene matches: 9. In germline, CDR1 is MDHEN, CDR2 SYDVKM. The CDR3 DNA follows: TGTGCCAGCAGTTTACTTCTAGCGGGAGAGGAGGACGAGCAGTACTTC. Translating gives CASSLLLAGEEDEQYF.

V is TRBV6-6 and J is TRBJ1-1, with D unclear. The CDR3 is made up of 10 amino acids. V lost 8 bases, J lost 2 bases, and 3 bases lay in between. The germline V gene encodes CDR1 MNHNY and CDR2 SVGAGI (reference sequence). CDR3 region: CASRNTEAFF. The CDR3 region has the DNA TGTGCCAGCCGAAACACTGAAGCTTTCTTT.

V is TRBV29-1 and J is TRBJ1-4; no clear D. The V and J ends lost 5 bases and 2 bases respectively, with 15 bases between them. This CDR3 has 15 residues. CDR1 SQVTM and CDR2 ANQGSEA come from the germline V gene. CDR3 DNA: TGCAGCGTTAATTCCTCAGCCGGGACTAATGAAAAACTGTTTTTT. Its translation is CSVNSSAGTNEKLFF.

The genes are TRBV14 and TRBJ1-5; the D is unclear. V lost 4 bases and J lost 2, with 9 bases in between. This CDR3 is built from 14 residues. Germline CDR1 SGHDN, CDR2 FVKESK. CDR3 nucleotide sequence: TGTGCCAGCAGCCCGGGGAGGGGCAATCAGCCCCAGCATTTT. This translates into CASSPGRGNQPQHF.

In its sample, this clone was seen once. The V and J genes are TRBV5-4 and TRBJ2-1, with 11 bases identical to TRBD2. The CDR3 is 14 amino acids. The V and J ends lost 9 bases and 5 bases, in that order; junction bases with no gene match: 7. The germline CDR1 and CDR2 sequences are SGHNT and YYREEE (reference sequence). The CDR3 bases are TGTGCCATCCCGGGGACTAGCGGCAACAATGAGCAGTTCTTC. Protein product: CAIPGTSGNNEQFF.

V and J are TRBV15 and TRBJ1-2; D may be TRBD1 (5 bases). V was clipped by 0 bases and J by 6 bases, with 5 bases between them. CDR3 length: 12 amino acids. Germline-derived CDR1 and CDR2 are LNHNV and YYDKDF (reference sequence). CDR3 coding DNA: TGTGCCACCAGCAGAGAGGGGGATGGCTACACCTTC. Its protein is CATSREGDGYTF.

The chain uses TRBV6-5 and TRBJ2-3; 12 bases match TRBD2. The ends lost 5 bases at V and 2 bases at J; junction bases unmatched: 2. CDR3 size: 15 residues. In germline, CDR1 is MNHEY, CDR2 SVGAGI. The CDR3 DNA reads as TGTGCCAGCAGTCGACTAGCGGGAGTCACAGATACGCAGTATTTT. Translated, it gives CASSRLAGVTDTQYF.

The rearrangement uses TRBV7-9 and TRBJ2-1; TRBD1 is a possible D gene (5 bases). The CDR3 consists of 17 residues. V was shortened by 5 bases and J by 4 bases, with 21 bases between the two germline ends. Germline loops: CDR1 SEHNR, CDR2 FQNEAQ (reference sequence). CDR3 residues: CASSPRLPDRSYNEQFF. The CDR3 coding sequence is TGTGCCAGCAGCCCCCGCCTACCTGACAGATCTTACAATGAGCAGTTCTTC.

The chain recombines TRBV5-6 with TRBJ1-2, with D possibly TRBD1 on 5 matching bases. Germline assignment: CDR1 SGHDT and CDR2 YYEEEE. The CDR3 runs to 16 residues. V was clipped by 4 bases and J by 0 bases, with 16 bases between them. The CDR3 loop is CASSVLMGVSNYGYTF. Written as DNA, the CDR3 is TGTGCCAGCAGCGTCCTAATGGGGGTCTCTAACTATGGCTACACCTTC.

This sequence joins TRBV30 and TRBJ2-7, with TRBD2 matching over 11 bases. V lost 3 bases and J lost 3; bases outside the gene matches: 7. The germline CDR1 and CDR2 sequences are GTSNPN and SVGIG (reference sequence). This CDR3 has 15 amino acids. In DNA, the CDR3 is TGTGCCTGGAGGGACCCGACTAGCGGGGTCTACGAGCAGTACTTC. Amino acid sequence: CAWRDPTSGVYEQYF. Full variable domain (outside the CDR3, taken from reference TRBV30 and TRBJ2-7): SQTIHQWPATLVQPVGSPLSLECTVEGTSNPNLYWYRQAAGRGLQLLFYSVGIGQISSEVPQNLSASRPQDRQFILSSKKLLLSDSGFYLCAWRDPTSGVYEQYFGPGTRLTVT.